This T cell receptor beta chain was recorded in a study of molecular identifiers for immune sequencing clone quantification (dated 2018 in TCRdb). With regard to the full study: For a replicate experiment, the RNA from either around 20,000 or 100,000 naive CD8 T cells was divided into five aliquots, and four of those aliquots went on to sequencing. CD8 T cells were used in a methods study to benchmark molecular-identifier clustering-based TCR repertoire sequencing (MIDCIRS) and TCR RNA copy counting.

A word on this clonotype: The antigen this receptor binds is unknown. Since a much larger clone is just one base distant, this may be a read error.

Libraries of naive CD8 T cells were built from anywhere between about 17,000 and 1,000,000 sorted cells, with 10%, 30% or 50% of the purified RNA used. On a BD FACSAria II, naive CD8 T cells were FACS-sorted as CD8+CD4-CCR7+CD45RA+ and collected into RLT Plus buffer. Roughly ten TCR copies' worth of Jurkat RNA were spiked into roughly 20,000-1,000,000 naive CD8 T cell samples to test detection sensitivity. Enrichment of CD8 T cells was done with RosetteSep CD8+ T Cell Enrichment Cocktail plus Ficoll-Paque, and ACK red cell lysis came afterward. At the junction V is shortened by 4 bases and J by 3 bases; bases outside the gene matches: 17. The CDR3 holds 18 amino acids from the cysteine to the phenylalanine. Only the CDR3 portion is preserved as DNA: 54 bases, with reading frame beginning at the first base. The germline V gene encodes CDR1 DFQATT and CDR2 SNEGSKA (reference sequence). General study outcomes and caveats: In CMV-specific effector cells, clones with more than 20 RNA copies accounted for over 99% of molecules, whereas in naive cells such clones accounted for under 1%. Identical TCR molecules sharing a barcode could cause highly expanded clone sizes to be underestimated. When barcode sub-clustering was omitted, TCR diversity was inflated by chimeric consensus sequences, with chimeras reaching as high as 47%. The naive libraries included spiked-in Jurkat TCR RNA (10 copies' worth), and this Jurkat TCR RNA is not part of the donor repertoire. A single cell's worth of spiked-in Jurkat TCR RNA was reported detectable even among approximately 930,000 naive CD8 T cells. Modeling indicated about 3 TCR RNA copies recovered per cell, compared with around 10 by digital PCR, which implies a capture efficiency of around 30%.

Library creation used PCR. TCRdb lists the instrument as Illumina HiSeq 4000. Bulk TCR libraries were prepared as previously described, using TCR primers listed in Table S5. Purification of total RNA was performed with the Qiagen AllPrep DNA/RNA kit. Before any analysis, reads coming from multiple sequencing runs of the same library were combined into one pool. Per the original workflow: Reads were retained only if the reads had an exact TCR constant sequence, and the retained reads were trimmed to 150 nt and grouped according to their 12-nt molecular barcodes. Within each barcode group, reads were sub-clustered at a 15% Levenshtein threshold, and quality-weighted consensus sequences were built per RNA molecule. Non-functional sequences were discarded, and so were lower-count sequences lying one edit away from another sequence. Barcode sub-clusters with fewer than 20% of the maximum read count were removed, based on fitting two negative binomial distributions. TCRdb's own reprocessing of the public reads used fastp at Q25 and MiXCR and kept productive beta chains. Each entry merges the rows of one CDR3 protein and shows their most common DNA and genes. TCRdb, rather than the study authors, made the V and J calls. Present in this sample are 460,000 or so distinct CDR3 sequences, around 21% of which were seen just once. 0.84% of the sample is in the top ten clones.

The chain is assembled from TRBV20-1 and TRBJ2-3; TRBD2 aligns with 9 central bases. Source material: naive CD8+ T cells from blood, with Jurkat cell RNA spiked in. Reading the label with the study, this specimen's cell subset or site is: FACS-sorted CD8+CD4-CCR7+CD45RA+ naive T cells. This TCR derives from a human donor in good health. Some libraries in this study had Jurkat cell RNA spiked in. The CDR3 amino acid sequence is: CSATNHGAGGEKTDTQYF. The DNA is as follows: TGCAGTGCTACAAATCATGGAGCGGGGGGTGAGAAGACAGATACGCAGTATTTT.